This T cell receptor (beta chain) appears in the sequencing data of a study of blood T cell repertoires in COVID-19. Study details: T cells, B-cell-depleted T cells, or PBMCs supplied cDNA or gDNA.

Sequenced by immunoSEQ multiplex PCR; TCRdb stores in-frame clones only, minus some. The sample gives 100,000 to 110,000 clones, 88% of which show up once; 5% is in the top ten. In germline, CDR1 is MNHEY, CDR2 SMNVEV (reference sequence). This CDR3 is 15 amino acids long. V was cut by 5 bases and J by 6 bases, with 18 bases left in between. The source of this sequence is a human donor in a cohort sampled during active COVID-19. The V and J genes are TRBV27 and TRBJ2-3, with a tentative D call TRBD2 (6 bases). Material: peripheral blood. The CDR3 coding sequence is TGTGCCAGCAGTAAACTAGCTTTGGGGAGGGATACGCAGTATTTT. Its protein product is CASSKLALGRDTQYF.